This T cell receptor (beta chain) was sequenced for a study of T cells in Graves' hyperthyroidism and ophthalmopathy. Amplification of TCR beta CDR3 regions was performed using RNA transcripts as template. An initial round of RT-PCR targeting the TCR CDR3 relied on the HTBI primer set. TCRdb fed the multiplex PCR reads into MiXCR, producing one record per CDR3 protein. The sample lists about 420,000 distinct CDR3 sequences; more than 15% were seen once. V was trimmed by 5 bases and J by 5 bases, leaving 15 bases between them. This CDR3 region has 14 residues. The V gene's germline CDR1 is MGHRA and CDR2 YSYEKL. Study-wide points: The model identified upcoming ophthalmopathy a median about six months ahead of onset. In the analysis, a 13 V-J model separated ophthalmopathy from stable hyperthyroidism. Most expanded thyroid clonotypes above 0.001 recurred in blood.

Points on this clonotype: Its target is not known.

The sequence was collected from a woman in her late teens or twenties with Graves' hyperthyroidism. The V call is TRBV4-1, the J call TRBJ2-5; D call uncertain. The sequenced material came from blood. The CDR3 region has the DNA TGCGCCAGCAGCTCCAACGTAGGGATTGAGACCCAGTACTTC. It encodes CASSSNVGIETQYF.